This TCR beta chain was observed in a study of blood T cell repertoires in COVID-19. Study-level information: The analysed material was cDNA or gDNA that came from T cells, B-cell-depleted T cells, or PBMCs.

The protocol was immunoSEQ multiplex PCR, while the TCRdb copy is restricted to in-frame clones and leaves out a portion. The table has 200,000 to 300,000 clones, about nine tenths seen once; the top ten hold 3.7%. This TCR came from a woman in her thirties or forties with acute or convalescent COVID-19. The sample comprised peripheral blood.

The CDR3 DNA reads TGCAGTGCCCCCTCTGGCGGAAAACTGTTTTTT. The encoded protein is CSAPSGGKLFF. V gene TRBV20-1 combines with J gene TRBJ1-4, with no clear D. Germline CDR1 is DFQATT and CDR2 is SNEGSKA (reference sequence). V was clipped by 6 bases and J by 10 bases, with 12 bases between them. The CDR3 has 11 amino acids.